Following are 21 T cell receptor beta chains from one sample sequenced in a study of T-cell reconstitution after alpha-beta-depleted transplantation in children. The authors prepared the TCRbeta library with unique molecular identifiers. TCRdb reanalysed the PCR reads using MiXCR and keeps one entry per CDR3 protein. The repertoire includes about 250,000 distinct CDR3 sequences, more than 20% of them detected once, and about 5% sits in the top ten. This specimen consisted of PBMCs, mostly from graft donor cells, obtained 360 days after TCRalphabeta/CD19-depleted stem cell transplant. Receptors were obtained from a female patient between 2 and 10 years old who had a stem cell transplant for congenital amegakaryocytic thrombocytopenia, so the T cells may come from the graft donor.

Only a few counts were recorded for this clonotype. The CDR3 DNA is TGTGCCAGCAGGACTGCCTACGAGCAGTACTTC. Its translation: CASRTAYEQYF. The chain has TRBV6-1 and TRBJ2-7; D not resolved. Germline V gives CDR1 MNHNS, CDR2 SASEGT. With 6 bases removed from V and 2 bases from J, the gap between germline ends came to 5 bases. CDR3 length: 11 amino acids.

The CDR3 region has the DNA TGTGCCTGGAGGACCGGGACAGGGGTCTACGAGCAGTACTTC. It translates to CAWRTGTGVYEQYF. The rearrangement uses TRBV30 and TRBJ2-7; 10 positions match TRBD1. This CDR3 spans 14 amino acids. Germline V gene data show CDR1 as GTSNPN and CDR2 as SVGIG (reference sequence). V dropped 3 bases and J dropped 3; count of bases not matched to a gene: 5.

J is TRBJ2-7 and V is TRBV5-5; tentative D call: TRBD2 (6 bases). Looked up from germline, CDR1 is SGHKS and CDR2 is YYEKEE (reference sequence). CDR3 length: 15 residues. Trimming stripped 2 bases from V and 2 bases from J, with 14 bases between. The CDR3 region is CASSFPRTGAYEQYF. The CDR3, as DNA: TGTGCCAGCAGCTTCCCTCGGACGGGGGCCTACGAGCAGTACTTC.

The rearrangement uses TRBV12-3 or TRBV12-4 and TRBJ1-6; D remains unclear. CDR3 size: 15 residues. With 2 bases removed from V and 5 bases from J, the gap between germline ends came to 10 bases. The CDR3 nucleotides read TGTGCCAGCAGTTTATCTGCTATGAATAATTCACCCCTCCACTTT. This encodes CASSLSAMNNSPLHF.

This clonotype was found a few times. V gene TRBV11-2 combines with J gene TRBJ2-7, with D uncertain. V lost 2 bases to trimming and J lost 2 bases, with 7 bases between them. The CDR3 has 13 amino acids. Germline CDR1 is SGHAT and CDR2 is FQNNGV. The CDR3 DNA reads as TGTGCCAGCAGCTTAAGCCCACCCTACGAGCAGTACTTC. Translated: CASSLSPPYEQYF.

This clonotype has a handful of counts. The J gene is TRBJ1-3, the V gene TRBV12-3 or TRBV12-4; D uncertain. Trimming pared 3 bases from V and 2 bases from J, leaving 17 bases between. The length of the CDR3 is 17 residues. CDR3 sequence reads: CASSFLGYSRTGNTIYF. CDR3 nucleotide sequence: TGTGCCAGCAGTTTTTTGGGGTATTCAAGAACTGGAAACACCATATATTTT.

This clonotype was detected a few times. CDR3 in DNA: TGCGCCAGCAGCCCCTATGGACTACAACAGGGAGATACGCAGTATTTT. Translation gives CASSPYGLQQGDTQYF. The V call is TRBV4-1, the J call TRBJ2-3; tentatively, D is TRBD1 or TRBD2 (6 bases each). V was trimmed by 4 bases and J by 5 bases, leaving 19 bases between them. Germline assignment: CDR1 MGHRA and CDR2 YSYEKL. CDR3 length: 16 amino acids.

This clonotype has just a few counts. The rearrangement joins TRBV20-1 to TRBJ1-2; D might be TRBD1 (6 bases). Looked up from germline, CDR1 is DFQATT and CDR2 is SNEGSKA (reference sequence). Trimming took off 4 bases at V and 5 bases at J, with 17 bases between the two ends. The CDR3 is made up of 14 amino acids. The CDR3 DNA follows: TGCAGTGCTAACAACGCACAGGGAGGGTATGGCTACACCTTC. Translating gives CSANNAQGGYGYTF.

This clonotype was seen repeatedly, ten times or more. This rearrangement joins TRBV12-3 or TRBV12-4 to TRBJ2-1; D remains ambiguous. V was clipped by 10 bases and J by 15 bases, with 10 bases between them. The CDR3 runs to 8 residues. The CDR3 protein is CATFDTFF. Written as DNA, the CDR3 is TGTGCCACGTTTGATACGTTCTTC.

Only a few counts were recorded for this clonotype. V gene TRBV20-1 combines with J gene TRBJ2-3; D perhaps matches TRBD2 (5 bases). Trimming took 0 bases from V and 6 from J, leaving 19 bases between them. The CDR3 covers 16 residues. CDR1 is DFQATT, CDR2 SNEGSKA, per germline (reference sequence). CDR3 sequence: CSARDSRVLRSDTQYF. The CDR3 DNA is TGCAGTGCTAGAGACTCGCGGGTACTCCGGTCGGATACGCAGTATTTT.

The J gene is TRBJ1-1, the V gene TRBV20-1; D is undetermined. Germline V gene data show CDR1 as DFQATT and CDR2 as SNEGSKA (reference sequence). The length of the CDR3 is 14 residues. Trimming pared 1 base from V and 1 base from J, leaving 10 bases between. The CDR3, as DNA: TGCAGTGCTAGAGCCCAGACTGGGAACACTGAAGCTTTCTTT. Translation: CSARAQTGNTEAFF.

The rearrangement joins TRBV4-1 to TRBJ2-1; 12 nucleotides align to TRBD1. The CDR3 contains 18 residues. Germline CDR1 is MGHRA and CDR2 is YSYEKL. The V segment lost 4 bases and the J segment 0 bases; nucleotides outside the gene matches: 7. CDR3 DNA: TGCGCCAGCAGCCGAGGGACAGGGGGCTTGAGCTCCTACAATGAGCAGTTCTTC. Its translation is CASSRGTGGLSSYNEQFF.

There are a few counts of this clonotype. This chain connects TRBV28 to TRBJ2-1, with TRBD2 as a possible D gene (5 bases). The V end was cut by 7 bases, the J end by 2 bases, with 12 bases between. The CDR3 loop spans 14 amino acids. CDR1 and CDR2 from the germline V gene are MDHEN and SYDVKM. The CDR3 reads CASTLSEAYNEQFF. CDR3 sequence (DNA): TGTGCCAGCACCTTGTCGGAGGCCTACAATGAGCAGTTCTTC.

A remark on this clonotype: At one end, the junction sequence differs from germline, possibly due to a read error. J is TRBJ2-5 and V is TRBV20-1; D gene uncertain. The CDR3 extends over 10 amino acids. CDR1 is DFQATT, CDR2 SNEGSKA, per germline (reference sequence). DNA of the CDR3: TGCAGAGCTAGTGCTGAGACCCAGTACTTC. It is translated as CRASAETQYF.

The table lists this clonotype with a few counts. V and J are TRBV18 and TRBJ2-7; D possibly corresponds to TRBD1 (5 bases). The CDR3 is 12 amino acids. The germline V gene has CDR1 KGHSH and CDR2 LQKENI. Trimming removed 6 bases from V and 7 bases from J, with 13 bases in between. CDR3 DNA sequence: TGTGCCAGCTCCTCGTATAGGGGAGAGCAGTACTTC. Translation gives CASSSYRGEQYF. Full variable domain (rest looked up from reference TRBV18 and TRBJ2-7): NAGVMQNPRHLVRRRGQEARLRCSPMKGHSHVYWYRQLPEEGLKFMVYLQKENIIDESGMPKERFSAEFPKEGPSILRIQQVVRGDSAAYFCASSSYRGEQYFGPGTRLTVT.

The chain carries TRBV7-2 and TRBJ1-1; no clear D gene. Trimming cost V 3 bases and J 0 bases, with 14 bases left between them. This CDR3 is built from 16 residues. The germline CDR1 and CDR2 sequences are SGHTA and FQGNSA. The CDR3: CASSFLRLTLNTEAFF. The CDR3 region has the DNA TGTGCCAGCAGCTTTCTTAGGTTAACCCTGAACACTGAAGCTTTCTTT.

This clonotype was seen more than once but under ten times. The chain employs TRBV12-3 or TRBV12-4 and TRBJ2-1; 15 positions match TRBD2. The V segment lost 5 bases and the J segment 6 bases; nucleotides outside the gene matches: 14. This CDR3 comprises 19 residues. DNA of the CDR3: TGTGCCAGCAGTCTCCGGACTAGCGGGAGGGCCCGGAGTAGCAATGAGCAGTTCTTC. It translates to CASSLRTSGRARSSNEQFF.

This clonotype occurred once. This chain connects TRBV4-1 to TRBJ1-1; 7 nucleotides align to TRBD1. CDR1 is MGHRA, CDR2 YSYEKL, per germline. The CDR3 runs to 14 residues. Trimming cost V 0 bases and J 8 bases; bases outside gene matches: 6. CDR3 DNA sequence: TGCGCCAGCAGCCAAGAACGACAGGGTCGAGAAGCTTTCTTT. Translation: CASSQERQGREAFF.

This chain joins TRBV5-1 and TRBJ2-5; D unclear. Trimming took off 0 bases at V and 3 bases at J, with 6 bases between the two ends. The CDR3 has 13 residues. The V gene's germline CDR1 is SGHRS and CDR2 YFSETQ. CDR3 DNA sequence: TGCGCCAGCAGCTTGGAGATCGAAGAGACCCAGTACTTC. Its translation is CASSLEIEETQYF.

This rearrangement joins TRBV7-9 to TRBJ2-4; 9 bases agree with TRBD1. This CDR3 is built from 17 residues. V dropped 5 bases and J dropped 7; count of bases not matched to a gene: 15. The V gene's germline CDR1 is SEHNR and CDR2 FQNEAQ (reference sequence). CDR3 bases: TGTGCCAGCAGCCGAAGGGGACAGGGCGTTGGCGTGAACATTCAGTACTTC. It translates to CASSRRGQGVGVNIQYF. The full variable domain, its missing parts supplied by reference TRBV7-9 and TRBJ2-4, is DTGVSQNPRHKITKRGQNVTFRCDPISEHNRLYWYRQTLGQGPEFLTYFQNEAQLEKSRLLSDRFSAERPKGSFSTLEIQRTEQGDSAMYLCASSRRGQGVGVNIQYFGAGTRLSVL.

This clonotype occurred many times. The chain couples TRBV9 to TRBJ2-1; TRBD2 matches at 8 bases. This CDR3 spans 15 amino acids. Trimming removed 1 base from V and 6 bases from J; junction bases left unmatched: 6. Germline-derived CDR1 and CDR2 are SGDLS and YYNGEE. CDR3 residues: CASSVRGRSTNEQFF. The DNA for the CDR3 is TGTGCCAGCAGCGTACGCGGGAGGTCCACCAATGAGCAGTTCTTC. Full variable domain (remainder filled in from reference TRBV9 and TRBJ2-1): DSGVTQTPKHLITATGQRVTLRCSPRSGDLSVYWYQQSLDQGLQFLIQYYNGEERAKGNILERFSAQQFPDLHSELNLSSLELGDSALYFCASSVRGRSTNEQFFGPGTRLTVL.